A single sample is the source of the 23 T cell receptor beta chains below, sequenced in a study of T cell clones after liver transplantation. Here immunoSEQ multiplex PCR was the method, and the copy in TCRdb shows in-frame clones only, minus some. The table shows tens of thousands of clones, with 71% occurring only once. The specimen was CD4+ T cells from blood, collected before liver transplant. Every receptor here comes from a human donor who received a liver transplant.

This clone was seen once. The chain employs TRBV29-1 and TRBJ2-3, with TRBD2 identical over 8 bases. Germline V gives CDR1 SQVTM, CDR2 ANQGSEA. The CDR3 runs 14 residues. Trimming took 6 bases from V and 2 from J; bases not matched to a gene: 7. Written as DNA, the CDR3 is TGCAGCGTAGCCGCGGGGGGTACCACAGATACGCAGTATTTT. The encoded protein is CSVAAGGTTDTQYF.

The chain recombines TRBV7-2 with TRBJ1-2; no firm D call. Germline CDR1 and CDR2: SGHTA and FQGNSA. Between the trimmed V and J ends, which lost 5 bases and 6 bases, there was a span of 19 bases. The CDR3 sequence is 15 residues long. The CDR3 DNA reads TGTGCCAGCAGCCAATCGGGATGGCCCCCGCATGGCTACACCTTC. This encodes CASSQSGWPPHGYTF.

There are a few counts of this clone. The CDR3 nucleotides read TGTGCCAGCAGTGGGCCTAGCGGCTTAGGTGAGCAGTTCTTC. Protein sequence: CASSGPSGLGEQFF. The V and J genes are TRBV6-1 and TRBJ2-1, with 7 bases aligning to TRBD2. The CDR3 is made up of 14 amino acids. V shed 4 bases and J 9 bases; nucleotides not matched to a gene: 9. The V gene's germline CDR1 is MNHNS and CDR2 SASEGT.

Only a few counts were recorded for this clone. The V gene is TRBV9, the J gene TRBJ2-2; 7 bases fit TRBD2. V shed 0 bases and J 5 bases; nucleotides not matched to a gene: 4. The CDR3 sequence is 15 residues long. Per germline, CDR1 SGDLS and CDR2 YYNGEE. The CDR3, as DNA: TGTGCCAGCAGCGTAGGAGGGGAGGGGACCGGGGAGCTGTTTTTT. This encodes CASSVGGEGTGELFF.

The CDR3 loop reads CASSRGLAGDEKPQYF. As DNA, the CDR3 is TGTGCCAGCAGCCGGGGACTAGCGGGGGACGAAAAACCGCAGTATTTT. The J gene is TRBJ2-3, the V gene TRBV5-4, with 14 positions matching TRBD2. J gave up 10 bases and V 4 bases, and 11 bases lay outside the gene matches. This CDR3 is built from 16 residues. Germline CDR1 and CDR2: SGHNT and YYREEE (reference sequence).

V usage is TRBV29-1 and J usage is TRBJ2-6, with D tentatively TRBD2 (6 bases). The CDR3 covers 14 residues. The germline V gene has CDR1 SQVTM and CDR2 ANQGSEA. Trimming pared 3 bases from V and 2 bases from J, leaving 8 bases between. The CDR3 here is CSVEEGTGANVLTF. The CDR3 nucleotides are TGCAGCGTTGAGGAGGGTACTGGGGCCAACGTCCTGACTTTC.

This clone is labeled medium-sized. The rearrangement links TRBV14 to TRBJ1-1, with D possibly matching TRBD1 (6 bases). The CDR3 covers 13 residues. V dropped 1 base and J dropped 8 bases, with 11 bases sitting between them. Germline-derived CDR1 and CDR2 are SGHDN and FVKESK. CDR3: CASSQVGGAEAFF. The CDR3, as DNA: TGTGCCAGCAGCCAAGTTGGGGGGGCAGAAGCTTTCTTT.

The chain couples TRBV9 to TRBJ1-6; tentative D call: TRBD1 (5 bases). Germline CDR1 SGDLS, CDR2 YYNGEE. Trimming took 3 bases from V and 0 from J, leaving 10 bases between them. The CDR3 loop spans 16 amino acids. The CDR3 loop reads CASSAGGSSYNSPLHF. For the CDR3, the DNA is TGTGCCAGCAGCGCTGGGGGGAGCTCCTATAATTCACCCCTCCACTTT.

This clone was observed once. J is TRBJ2-2 and V is TRBV4-2; D perhaps matches TRBD2 (6 bases). Germline CDR1 LGHNA, CDR2 YNFKEQ. CDR3 length: 14 amino acids. The V and J ends lost 6 bases and 6 bases respectively, with 14 bases between them. The CDR3 sequence is CASSRELEAGELFF. In DNA, the CDR3 is TGTGCCAGCAGTCGGGAGTTAGAAGCCGGGGAGCTGTTTTTT.

The V call is TRBV7-2, the J call TRBJ2-7, with D tentatively TRBD1 (5 bases). Deletions cut 4 bases from V and 2 bases from J, with 9 bases between. The CDR3 extends over 13 amino acids. The V gene's germline CDR1 is SGHTA and CDR2 FQGNSA. In DNA, the CDR3 is TGTGCCAGCAGCTCCGACAGACCCTACGAGCAGTACTTC. This sequence encodes CASSSDRPYEQYF.

This clone was seen ten or more times. The rearrangement uses TRBV6-5 and TRBJ2-7; 8 positions match TRBD2. In germline, CDR1 is MNHEY, CDR2 SVGAGI. The CDR3 runs to 14 residues. J was trimmed by 6 bases and V by 3 bases; bases with no gene match: 7. The CDR3 bases are TGTGCCAGCAGTTATCCGGGGGGGCAATTCGAGCAGTACTTC. Its translation is CASSYPGGQFEQYF.

The V and J genes are TRBV27 and TRBJ2-1; TRBD2 might be the D (5 bases). CDR3 length equals 14 residues. CDR1 and CDR2 (germline): MNHEY, SMNVEV (reference sequence). V gave up 5 bases and J gave up 5 bases, with 13 bases separating them. This CDR3 is CASSRYSGDNEQFF. The CDR3 DNA follows: TGTGCCAGCAGTCGATACAGCGGAGACAATGAGCAGTTCTTC.

The chain uses TRBV5-4 and TRBJ1-1; the D gene is possibly TRBD1 (6 bases). The CDR3 totals 15 residues. CDR1 and CDR2 from the germline V gene are SGHNT and YYREEE (reference sequence). Trimming cost V 4 bases and J 4 bases, with 17 bases left between them. The CDR3 region is CASSPGGGAGTEAFF. CDR3 nucleotides: TGTGCCAGCAGCCCCGGTGGGGGGGCGGGCACTGAAGCTTTCTTT.

The chain combines TRBV13 with TRBJ1-6; D not resolved. V was pared by 3 bases and J by 6 bases, with 3 bases between. In germline, CDR1 is PRHDT, CDR2 FYEKMQ (reference sequence). This CDR3 region has 12 residues. CDR3 in amino acids: CASSFLNSPLHF. For the CDR3, the DNA is TGTGCCAGCAGCTTCCTTAATTCACCCCTCCACTTT. The variable domain in full, with the rest retrieved from reference TRBV13 and TRBJ1-6, is AAGVIQSPRHLIKEKRETATLKCYPIPRHDTVYWYQQGPGQDPQFLISFYEKMQSDKGSIPDRFSAQQFSDYHSELNMSSLELGDSALYFCASSFLNSPLHFGNGTRLTVT.

This clone came up a few times. The genes are TRBV5-1 and TRBJ2-3, with 9 bases identical to TRBD1. J lost 1 base, V lost 2 bases, and 5 bases had no gene match. This CDR3 has 16 amino acids. CDR1 and CDR2 from the germline V gene are SGHRS and YFSETQ. The CDR3, as DNA: TGCGCCAGCAGCTTACAGGGGGCCACTGGCACAGATACGCAGTATTTT. Translated: CASSLQGATGTDTQYF.

This clone was recorded only once. This chain joins TRBV4-3 and TRBJ1-1; D remains unclear. There are 14 residues in the CDR3. With 4 bases removed from V and 1 base from J, the gap between germline ends came to 10 bases. The germline V gene has CDR1 LGHNA and CDR2 YSLEER. The CDR3 DNA reads TGCGCCAGCAGCCCGCCCGGGAGGAACACTGAAGCTTTCTTT. Protein sequence: CASSPPGRNTEAFF.

This chain connects TRBV4-2 to TRBJ1-3; 7 bases match TRBD1. The V gene end was trimmed by 10 bases and the J gene end by 3 bases; junction bases not matched to a gene: 18. CDR1 LGHNA and CDR2 YNFKEQ come from the germline V gene. This CDR3 comprises 17 residues. CDR3 loop: CATLGELGGGLGNTIYF. CDR3 nucleotide sequence: TGTGCCACTCTGGGGGAGCTAGGAGGGGGCCTTGGAAACACCATATATTTT.

This clone was counted once. V is TRBV27 and J is TRBJ2-7; 9 bases line up with TRBD1. The V gene's germline CDR1 is MNHEY and CDR2 SMNVEV (reference sequence). The CDR3 runs 15 residues. Trimming took 6 bases from V and 1 from J; bases not matched to a gene: 7. The CDR3 DNA follows: TGTGCCAGCAGAGATACGGACAGGGGATCCTACGAGCAGTACTTC. Translated: CASRDTDRGSYEQYF.

This chain links TRBV28 with TRBJ1-2, with 7 bases matching TRBD1. The CDR3 totals 11 residues. The trim removed 11 bases at V and 8 bases at J, leaving 8 bases unmatched. In germline, CDR1 is MDHEN, CDR2 SYDVKM. The CDR3: CASRGWEGYTF. CDR3 coding DNA: TGTGCCTCCAGGGGGTGGGAGGGCTACACCTTC.

The sample holds a few counts of this clone. The chain uses TRBV7-9 and TRBJ2-5, with TRBD1 as a possible D gene (6 bases). The CDR3 sequence is 11 residues long. Trimming cost V 7 bases and J 3 bases, with 6 bases left between them. The germline gives CDR1 SEHNR, CDR2 FQNEAQ (reference sequence). CDR3 DNA sequence: TGTGCCAGCACAGGGGAAGAGACCCAGTACTTC. Protein product: CASTGEETQYF.

This chain uses TRBV7-2 with TRBJ2-5, with 8 positions matching TRBD2. The CDR3 runs 15 residues. The ends lost 5 bases at V and 2 bases at J; junction bases unmatched: 7. CDR1 and CDR2 from the germline V gene are SGHTA and FQGNSA. DNA for the CDR3: TGTGCCAGCAGCCCCACCTCGGGGGGGCAAGAGACCCAGTACTTC. Protein: CASSPTSGGQETQYF.

Regarding this clone: Its ends do not fully match the called genes, so a read error is possible. The rearrangement links TRBV7-7 to TRBJ2-7; possible D gene TRBD1, 5 bases. The CDR3 has 14 residues. Germline V gene sequence: CDR1 SSHAT, CDR2 FNYEAQ (reference sequence). CDR3 protein: CASSPTAGSSEQYF. The CDR3 nucleotides read TGTGCCAGCAGCCCCACGGCAGGGTCCTCCGAGCAGTACTTC.

This sequence joins TRBV18 and TRBJ1-4, with a possible D match to TRBD1 (6 bases). V was cut by 8 bases and J by 4 bases, with 11 bases left in between. The CDR3 loop spans 13 amino acids. Germline V gene data show CDR1 as KGHSH and CDR2 as LQKENI. The CDR3 loop is CASHRGINEKLFF. The CDR3 nucleotides read TGTGCCAGCCATAGGGGGATTAATGAAAAACTGTTTTTT.